This TCR beta chain was found in a study of T cells after yellow fever vaccination. Study results and limitations: Repertoires obtained by FACS sorting could include abundant clonotypes that entered as contaminants from the bulk population.

TCRdb used MiXCR to reprocess the 5' RACE reads, holding one entry per CDR3 protein. In the table there are 400,000 or so distinct CDR3 sequences, 18% of which are singletons. In its sample, this clonotype was seen a few times. Its antigen remains unknown. The V gene's germline CDR1 is SQVTM and CDR2 ANQGSEA. V was cut by 4 bases and J by 5 bases, with 23 bases left in between. This CDR3 spans 16 amino acids. V is TRBV29-1 and J is TRBJ1-2, with D perhaps TRBD1 (6 bases). This TCR was sampled from a man aged 18 to 29 who received the YFV17D yellow fever vaccine. The input for sequencing was PBMCs, taken before the yellow fever booster vaccination. The CDR3 DNA is TGCAGCGTTGGCGGACGGACAGCGGCATTTGATTATGGCTACACCTTC. Protein: CSVGGRTAAFDYGYTF.